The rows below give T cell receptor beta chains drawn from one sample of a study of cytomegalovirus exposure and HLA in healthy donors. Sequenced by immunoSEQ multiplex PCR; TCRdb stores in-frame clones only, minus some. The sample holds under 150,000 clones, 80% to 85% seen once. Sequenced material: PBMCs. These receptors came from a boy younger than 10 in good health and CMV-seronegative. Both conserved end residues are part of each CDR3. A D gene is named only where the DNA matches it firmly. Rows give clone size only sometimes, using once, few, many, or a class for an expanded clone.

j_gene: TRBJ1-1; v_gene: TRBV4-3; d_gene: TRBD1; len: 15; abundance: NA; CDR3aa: CASSQAGTGSTEAFF; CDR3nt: TGCGCCAGCAGCCAAGCGGGGACAGGTTCTACTGAAGCTTTCTTT
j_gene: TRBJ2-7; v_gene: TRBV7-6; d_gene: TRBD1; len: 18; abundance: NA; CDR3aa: CASSYRQGARTNLYEQYF; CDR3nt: TGTGCCAGCAGCTACAGACAGGGGGCGCGGACGAATCTTTACGAGCAGTACTTC
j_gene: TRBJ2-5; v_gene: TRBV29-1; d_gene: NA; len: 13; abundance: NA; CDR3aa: CSGGHRVQETQYF; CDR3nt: TGCAGCGGCGGTCACAGGGTCCAAGAGACCCAGTACTTC
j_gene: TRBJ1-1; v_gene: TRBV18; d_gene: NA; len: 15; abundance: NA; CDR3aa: CASSSFFRRTTEAFF; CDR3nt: TGTGCCAGCTCATCCTTCTTCCGGAGGACCACTGAAGCTTTCTTT
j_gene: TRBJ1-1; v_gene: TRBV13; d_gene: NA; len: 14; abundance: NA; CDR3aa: CASSPGGHNTEAFF; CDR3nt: TGTGCCAGCAGCCCGGGAGGGCATAACACTGAAGCTTTCTTT
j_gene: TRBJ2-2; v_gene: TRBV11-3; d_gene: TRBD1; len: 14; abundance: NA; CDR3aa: CASSKTGTTGELFF; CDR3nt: TGTGCCAGCAGCAAGACAGGGACCACCGGGGAGCTGTTTTTT
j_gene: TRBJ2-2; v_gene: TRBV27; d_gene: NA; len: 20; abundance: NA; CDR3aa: CASSFAQRPKVDRLAGELFF; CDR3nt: TGTGCCAGCAGTTTCGCCCAGCGTCCAAAAGTAGATAGGTTGGCCGGGGAGCTGTTTTTT
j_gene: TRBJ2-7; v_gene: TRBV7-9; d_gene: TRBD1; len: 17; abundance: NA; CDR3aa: CASSPQDRGRLGYEQYF; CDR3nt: TGTGCCAGCAGCCCGCAAGACAGGGGGCGACTTGGCTACGAGCAGTACTTC
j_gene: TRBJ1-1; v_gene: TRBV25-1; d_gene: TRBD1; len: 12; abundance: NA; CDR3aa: CASSDQTGEAFF; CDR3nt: TGTGCCAGCAGTGACCAGACAGGGGAAGCTTTCTTT
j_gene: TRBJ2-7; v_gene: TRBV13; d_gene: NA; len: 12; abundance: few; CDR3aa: CASSSFPYEQYF; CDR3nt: TGTGCCAGCAGCTCTTTTCCCTACGAGCAGTACTTC
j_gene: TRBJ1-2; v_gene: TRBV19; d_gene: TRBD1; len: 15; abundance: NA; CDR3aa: CASSKGQGINYGYTF; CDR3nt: TGTGCCAGTAGTAAAGGACAGGGGATAAACTATGGCTACACCTTC
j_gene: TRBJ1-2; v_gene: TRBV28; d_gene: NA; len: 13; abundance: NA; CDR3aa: CVSSGGGNYGYTF; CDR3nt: TGTGTCTCCTCGGGGGGAGGTAACTATGGCTACACCTTC
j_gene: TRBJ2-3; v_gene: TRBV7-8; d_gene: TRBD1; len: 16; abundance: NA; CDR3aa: CASGNRDRPSTDTQYF; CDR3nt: TGTGCCAGCGGAAATCGGGACAGACCTAGCACAGATACGCAGTATTTT
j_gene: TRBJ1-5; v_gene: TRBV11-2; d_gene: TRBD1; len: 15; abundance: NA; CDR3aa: CASSQGVLSNQPQHF; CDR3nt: TGTGCCAGCAGCCAGGGGGTTTTGAGCAATCAGCCCCAGCATTTT
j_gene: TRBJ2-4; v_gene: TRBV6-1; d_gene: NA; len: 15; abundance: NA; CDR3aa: CASRTGPDGGNIQYF; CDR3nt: TGTGCCAGCAGGACGGGACCGGACGGGGGTAACATTCAGTACTTC
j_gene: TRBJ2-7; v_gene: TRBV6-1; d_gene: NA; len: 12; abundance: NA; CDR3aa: CASIGEGYEQYF; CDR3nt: TGTGCCAGCATAGGTGAGGGTTACGAGCAGTACTTC